A single sample gave rise to the 32 T cell receptor beta chains below, sequenced in a study of T-cell memory formation after mild COVID-19. TCRdb called the 5' RACE reads again in MiXCR, with one record for every CDR3 protein. There are roughly 560,000 distinct CDR3 sequences in the sample; around 21% occur only once, and around 12% lies in the top ten. Material: PBMCs or a T cell subset sorted from them (not recorded which). All receptors come from an adult woman who had mild COVID-19 (a few samples of this study predate the infection). Cell type and time point are not known.

V is TRBV20-1 and J is TRBJ2-1, with TRBD2 matching over 10 bases. The CDR3 consists of 12 residues. Germline CDR1 and CDR2: DFQATT and SNEGSKA (reference sequence). J lost 15 bases, V lost 8 bases, and 13 bases had no gene match. The CDR3 loop is CSLPSLAGALFF. CDR3 sequence (DNA): TGCAGTCTACCATCCCTAGCGGGAGCCCTGTTCTTC.

The chain recombines TRBV12-3 or TRBV12-4 with TRBJ2-1; D not resolved. Deletions cut 5 bases from V and 6 bases from J, with 20 bases between. The CDR3 covers 16 residues. The CDR3 region is CASSTHYRRKVNEQFF. DNA for the CDR3: TGTGCCAGCAGTACCCATTACCGAAGGAAGGTCAATGAGCAGTTCTTC.

The chain recombines TRBV6-5 with TRBJ2-3; D is uncertain. This CDR3 comprises 13 residues. CDR1 and CDR2 from the germline V gene are MNHEY and SVGAGI. Trimming took 2 bases from V and 1 from J, leaving 4 bases between them. The CDR3 coding sequence is TGTGCCAGCAGTTACGCCGGCACAGATACGCAGTATTTT. Residues: CASSYAGTDTQYF.

The CDR3 sequence is CASSLLSQVGFSYNEQFF. The CDR3, as DNA: TGTGCCAGCAGCTTACTATCACAGGTCGGGTTCTCCTACAATGAGCAGTTCTTC. The gene calls are TRBV7-8 and TRBJ2-1; a possible D gene is TRBD1 (5 bases). V dropped 2 bases and J dropped 0 bases, with 17 bases sitting between them. This CDR3 is built from 18 residues. Per germline, CDR1 SGHVS and CDR2 FQNEAQ.

The table lists this clonotype with a few counts. J is TRBJ2-4 and V is TRBV20-1; the D gene is possibly TRBD2 (6 bases). Trimming removed 0 bases at V and 0 bases at J, with 12 bases between. Germline CDR1 is DFQATT and CDR2 is SNEGSKA (reference sequence). The CDR3 is made up of 16 amino acids. The CDR3 reads CSARDRWRAAKNIQYF. The CDR3 DNA follows: TGCAGTGCTAGAGATCGTTGGAGGGCAGCCAAAAACATTCAGTACTTC.

The CDR3 DNA follows: TGTGCCACCAGTGATTGGGGACGACCCGAGAGGATCCAGCCCCAGCATTTT. The encoded protein is CATSDWGRPERIQPQHF. J is TRBJ1-5 and V is TRBV24-1; D is possibly TRBD1 (5 bases). Between the trimmed V and J ends, which lost 2 bases and 7 bases, there was a span of 20 bases. The CDR3 totals 17 residues. Per germline, CDR1 KGHDR and CDR2 SFDVKD.

The chain employs TRBV14 and TRBJ2-3; TRBD1 aligns across 10 bases. The CDR3 runs 16 residues. V lost 3 bases to trimming and J lost 6 bases; unmatched junction nucleotides: 9. Looked up from germline, CDR1 is SGHDN and CDR2 is FVKESK. The CDR3 sequence is CASSHPGQGGQDTQYF. CDR3 nucleotide sequence: TGTGCCAGCAGCCATCCTGGACAGGGGGGACAGGATACGCAGTATTTT.

This clonotype has more than one count but fewer than ten. The rearrangement links TRBV19 to TRBJ1-2; 10 bases fit TRBD1. In germline, CDR1 is LNHDA, CDR2 SQIVND (reference sequence). V was pared by 8 bases and J by 4 bases, with 10 bases of the junction left unmatched. The CDR3 runs 15 residues. CDR3 residues: CASSYPGQGSYGYTF. DNA of the CDR3: TGTGCCAGTTCTTATCCGGGACAGGGGTCCTATGGCTACACCTTC.

This clonotype was observed a handful of times. The rearrangement joins TRBV2 to TRBJ1-3; maybe TRBD1 (5 bases). Germline V CDR1 and CDR2: SNHLY, FYNNEI. The CDR3 extends over 15 amino acids. Trimming pared 3 bases from V and 2 bases from J, leaving 11 bases between. DNA for the CDR3: TGTGCCAGCAGTGACGGGGGTAAGGCTGGAAACACCATATATTTT. As protein: CASSDGGKAGNTIYF.

The chain joins TRBV7-9 to TRBJ2-7; 7 bases line up with TRBD1. The CDR3 runs 14 residues. Germline V gene lookup returns CDR1 SEHNR and CDR2 FQNEAQ (reference sequence). The trim removed 4 bases at V and 3 bases at J, leaving 6 bases unmatched. The DNA of the CDR3 is TGTGCCAGCAGCTCCACGGGACAGCACTACGAGCAGTACTTC. Translating gives CASSSTGQHYEQYF.

The chain couples TRBV3-1 to TRBJ2-7; 8 positions match TRBD1. The CDR3 has 16 residues. The ends lost 4 bases at V and 4 bases at J; junction bases unmatched: 12. CDR1 LGHDT and CDR2 YNNKEL come from the germline V gene (reference sequence). The CDR3 region is CASSRKAGTGGYEQYF. The CDR3 DNA follows: TGTGCCAGCAGCCGCAAGGCCGGGACAGGAGGTTACGAGCAGTACTTC.

The chain joins TRBV11-2 to TRBJ2-7, with TRBD1 matching over 9 bases. The J segment lost 2 bases and the V segment lost 6 bases, leaving 8 bases of the junction unmatched. This CDR3 has 15 residues. In germline, CDR1 is SGHAT, CDR2 FQNNGV. CDR3 region: CASRKPGQGPYEQYF. In nucleotides, the CDR3 is TGTGCCAGCAGGAAGCCGGGACAGGGACCCTACGAGCAGTACTTC. Variable domain in full (rest from reference TRBV11-2 and TRBJ2-7): EAGVAQSPRYKIIEKRQSVAFWCNPISGHATLYWYQQILGQGPKLLIQFQNNGVVDDSQLPKDRFSAERLKGVDSTLKIQPAKLEDSAVYLCASRKPGQGPYEQYFGPGTRLTVT.

This clonotype was counted only a few times. The chain combines TRBV3-1 with TRBJ2-2; D is unresolved. CDR1 LGHDT and CDR2 YNNKEL come from the germline V gene (reference sequence). The V end was cut by 8 bases, the J end by 5 bases, with 9 bases between. The CDR3 spans 12 residues. This CDR3 reads CASPSGTGELFF. CDR3 coding DNA: TGTGCCAGCCCATCTGGAACCGGGGAGCTGTTTTTT.

This clonotype occurred a few times. The chain carries TRBV11-2 and TRBJ1-1; 9 bases are shared with TRBD1. CDR3 length: 15 residues. V trimming: 7 bases; J trimming: 1 base; junction bases outside the gene matches: 7. Germline CDR1 reads SGHAT; CDR2 reads FQNNGV. Written as DNA, the CDR3 is TGTGCCAGCAACCCAGGACAGGGGCGGAACACTGAAGCTTTCTTT. Its translation is CASNPGQGRNTEAFF.

The chain is built from TRBV19 and TRBJ1-1; possibly TRBD1 for D (5 bases). Germline assignment: CDR1 LNHDA and CDR2 SQIVND (reference sequence). This CDR3 comprises 14 residues. V lost 5 bases and J 6 bases, leaving 16 bases between the germline ends. The CDR3 DNA reads as TGTGCCAGTAGTCACAGGCCCTTTGGCCCTGAAGCTTTCTTT. As protein: CASSHRPFGPEAFF.

The chain joins TRBV27 to TRBJ1-1; TRBD1 is a possible D gene (6 bases). The CDR3 is made up of 16 amino acids. Trimming left V 5 bases short and J 0 bases short, with 16 bases between. From germline, CDR1 is MNHEY and CDR2 SMNVEV (reference sequence). The CDR3 region has the DNA TGTGCCAGCAGTCCCCGGGGGGCAGGGCTGAACACTGAAGCTTTCTTT. The encoded protein is CASSPRGAGLNTEAFF.

This clonotype was counted a few times. This chain joins TRBV5-1 and TRBJ1-1; D not resolved. The ends were cut back, 1 base at V and 7 bases at J, with 17 bases in the middle. The CDR3 is 15 residues long. CDR1 and CDR2 (germline): SGHRS, YFSETQ. This CDR3 reads CASSLFGDQKGEAFF. In DNA form, the CDR3 reads TGCGCCAGCAGCTTGTTCGGGGATCAAAAGGGTGAAGCTTTCTTT.

This clonotype has more than one count but fewer than ten. The CDR3 region is CSARSSAAGTQETQYF. The CDR3 DNA follows: TGCAGTGCTAGAAGTTCCGCGGCGGGAACGCAAGAGACCCAGTACTTC. The V gene is TRBV20-1, the J gene TRBJ2-5; TRBD2 might be the D (6 bases). Between the trimmed V and J ends, which lost 2 bases and 2 bases, there was a span of 18 bases. CDR1 is DFQATT and CDR2 is SNEGSKA in the germline V gene (reference sequence). This CDR3 has 16 residues.

As DNA, the CDR3 is TGCAGTGCTAGACCGGGAGGGAGGTACACTGAAGCTTTCTTT. Translation gives CSARPGGRYTEAFF. The V and J genes are TRBV20-1 and TRBJ1-1; D gene uncertain. Trimming pared 2 bases from V and 3 bases from J, leaving 13 bases between. This CDR3 region has 14 residues. Germline assignment: CDR1 DFQATT and CDR2 SNEGSKA (reference sequence).

For the CDR3, the DNA is TGTGCCAGCAGGCACACGGGACAGGGTGATAATCAGCCCCAGCATTTT. It yields the protein CASRHTGQGDNQPQHF. The chain couples TRBV6-6 to TRBJ1-5, with TRBD1 identical over 9 bases. The CDR3 covers 16 residues. CDR1 and CDR2 (germline): MNHNY, SVGAGI (reference sequence). V lost 6 bases and J lost 4; bases outside the gene matches: 10.

The sample holds a few counts of this clonotype. CDR3 amino acids: CASSPLGTGNVQPQHF. The CDR3 DNA follows: TGTGCCAGCAGTCCGCTCGGGACAGGGAATGTCCAGCCCCAGCATTTT. The chain couples TRBV6-2 or TRBV6-3 to TRBJ1-5, with TRBD1 identical over 9 bases. The J segment lost 7 bases and the V segment lost 5 bases, leaving 12 bases of the junction unmatched. Germline V gene data show CDR1 as MNHEY and CDR2 as SVGEGT. The CDR3 length is 16 residues.

This clonotype has a handful of counts. The chain links TRBV29-1 to TRBJ2-7, with TRBD1 identical over 8 bases. Per germline, CDR1 SQVTM and CDR2 ANQGSEA. V was clipped by 7 bases and J by 12 bases; unmatched bases: 11. This CDR3 contains 11 residues. In DNA form, the CDR3 reads TGCAGCGGGGGACAGGACAACCTGTGGTACTTC. This encodes CSGGQDNLWYF.

There are a few counts of this clonotype. The chain is built from TRBV21-1 and TRBJ2-5. TRBV21-1 is a pseudogene segment. This CDR3 region has 12 residues. The CDR3 reads CASSKLQETQYF. DNA for the CDR3: TGTGCCAGCAGCAAACTTCAAGAGACCCAGTACTTC.

The chain couples TRBV12-3 or TRBV12-4 to TRBJ1-1; a weak D match, TRBD1 (6 bases). V gave up 5 bases and J gave up 4 bases, with 17 bases separating them. This CDR3 is built from 15 residues. The CDR3 bases are TGTGCCAGCAGTCCCCAAGGGGGATTGGGCACTGAAGCTTTCTTT. Its translation: CASSPQGGLGTEAFF.

This rearrangement joins TRBV20-1 to TRBJ2-5, with 8 bases aligning to TRBD2. The CDR3 sequence is 14 residues long. Looked up from germline, CDR1 is DFQATT and CDR2 is SNEGSKA (reference sequence). V dropped 1 base and J dropped 5; count of bases not matched to a gene: 6. DNA of the CDR3: TGCAGTGCTAGAGTCCGGGAGGGCCTGGAGACCCAGTACTTC. It is translated as CSARVREGLETQYF.

The chain joins TRBV29-1 to TRBJ1-1, with 7 bases identical to TRBD1. With V trimmed by 4 bases and J by 4 bases, 12 bases remained unmatched. The germline gives CDR1 SQVTM, CDR2 ANQGSEA. This CDR3 comprises 15 residues. The CDR3 here is CSVVYQGGFGTEAFF. CDR3 nucleotide sequence: TGCAGCGTTGTTTACCAGGGGGGGTTCGGCACTGAAGCTTTCTTT. Together with reference TRBV29-1 and TRBJ1-1, the CDR3 gives the full variable domain: SAVISQKPSRDICQRGTSLTIQCQVDSQVTMMFWYRQQPGQSLTLIATANQGSEATYESGFVIDKFPISRPNLTFSTLTVSNMSPEDSSIYLCSVVYQGGFGTEAFFGQGTRLTVV.

This sequence joins TRBV12-3 or TRBV12-4 and TRBJ1-1; D is ambiguous. Trimming removed 3 bases at V and 0 bases at J, with 11 bases between. The CDR3 totals 15 residues. CDR3 coding DNA: TGTGCCAGCAGTTTCGCAGGTACCATGAACACTGAAGCTTTCTTT. This sequence encodes CASSFAGTMNTEAFF.

This clonotype appeared a few times. This chain joins TRBV10-3 and TRBJ2-2; 8 bases match TRBD1. The V segment lost 6 bases and the J segment 3 bases; nucleotides outside the gene matches: 9. CDR3 size: 16 residues. Germline V gene lookup returns CDR1 ENHRY and CDR2 SYGVKD. The CDR3 bases are TGTGCCATCAGGCCCGCAGGGGGCGTGTACACCGGGGAGCTGTTTTTT. Encoded protein: CAIRPAGGVYTGELFF.

This chain joins TRBV6-5 and TRBJ2-4; 7 bases align to TRBD1. The germline gives CDR1 MNHEY, CDR2 SVGAGI. Germline trimming cut 7 bases from V and 8 bases from J; bases unmatched to any gene: 8. The CDR3 is made up of 13 amino acids. The DNA of the CDR3 is TGTGCCAGCACAGGGTCCCAGGGGGACATTCAGTACTTC. It yields the protein CASTGSQGDIQYF.

The rearrangement joins TRBV3-1 to TRBJ1-3, with D possibly TRBD1 on 6 matching bases. The V gene's germline CDR1 is LGHDT and CDR2 YNNKEL (reference sequence). The CDR3 extends over 17 amino acids. Trimming removed 0 bases at V and 0 bases at J, with 12 bases between. The chain's CDR3 is CASSQDCGGFSGNTIYF. In DNA form, the CDR3 reads TGTGCCAGCAGCCAAGATTGCGGGGGCTTCTCTGGAAACACCATATATTTT.

The chain uses TRBV11-2 and TRBJ2-5; 13 bases match TRBD2. V lost 6 bases, J lost 7 bases, and 17 bases stayed unmatched. The germline CDR1 and CDR2 sequences are SGHAT and FQNNGV. The CDR3 length is 18 residues. CDR3 in amino acids: CASRPTGTSGIFLATQYF. For the CDR3, the DNA is TGTGCCAGCAGACCCACCGGGACTAGCGGGATCTTTCTGGCGACCCAGTACTTC. Looking up the rest from reference TRBV11-2 and TRBJ2-5 gives the full variable domain: EAGVAQSPRYKIIEKRQSVAFWCNPISGHATLYWYQQILGQGPKLLIQFQNNGVVDDSQLPKDRFSAERLKGVDSTLKIQPAKLEDSAVYLCASRPTGTSGIFLATQYFGPGTRLLVL.

The V and J genes are TRBV4-2 and TRBJ2-1, with no clear D. Germline V gene lookup returns CDR1 LGHNA and CDR2 YNFKEQ. V shed 1 base and J shed 2 bases, with 9 bases lying between them. This CDR3 comprises 15 residues. CDR3 DNA sequence: TGTGCCAGCAGCCAAGTGGAACGTCCCTACAATGAGCAGTTCTTC. It codes for CASSQVERPYNEQFF.